A single sample is the source of the 22 T cell receptor beta chains below, sequenced in a study of blood T cell repertoires in COVID-19. Sequencing used immunoSEQ multiplex PCR; TCRdb keeps in-frame clones, though not all of them. The data contain around 250,000 clones, roughly 89% of them singletons. Sequencing input: PBMCs or T cells enriched from blood (not recorded which). These receptors were collected from a woman in her twenties or thirties who had recovered from COVID-19.

The chain joins TRBV4-1 to TRBJ2-3; TRBD2 matches 13 bases. Germline loops: CDR1 MGHRA, CDR2 YSYEKL. This CDR3 has 18 residues. V was pared by 3 bases and J by 0 bases, with 6 bases of the junction left unmatched. CDR3: CASSHGLAGVTSTDTQYF. For the CDR3, the DNA is TGCGCCAGCAGCCACGGACTAGCGGGAGTTACTAGCACAGATACGCAGTATTTT.

This rearrangement joins TRBV7-3 to TRBJ2-3, with TRBD2 matching over 12 bases. V lost 5 bases and J lost 0; bases outside the gene matches: 3. There are 16 residues in the CDR3. Germline lookup yields CDR1 SGHTA and CDR2 FQGTGA. The CDR3 spells CASSLGLAGSTDTQYF. Here the CDR3 DNA reads TGTGCCAGCAGCCTCGGACTAGCGGGAAGCACAGATACGCAGTATTTT.

The sample holds one count of this clone. V gene TRBV11-3 combines with J gene TRBJ2-1; 7 bases align to TRBD2. Trimming took 1 base from V and 2 from J; bases not matched to a gene: 2. The CDR3 is made up of 15 amino acids. Germline V lookup: CDR1 SGHNT, CDR2 YENEEA. The CDR3 sequence: CASSLASGTYNEQFF. CDR3 DNA: TGTGCCAGCAGCTTAGCTAGCGGCACCTACAATGAGCAGTTCTTC.

The J gene is TRBJ2-2, the V gene TRBV30; 9 bases fit TRBD2. The V gene end was trimmed by 5 bases and the J gene end by 0 bases; junction bases not matched to a gene: 4. CDR3 length: 15 residues. Germline V gene sequence: CDR1 GTSNPN, CDR2 SVGIG (reference sequence). CDR3 nucleotides: TGTGCCTGGTCTGCGGGGGGGGCGAACACCGGGGAGCTGTTTTTT. Residues: CAWSAGGANTGELFF.

V is TRBV13 and J is TRBJ1-3; D is undetermined. The CDR3 has 11 amino acids. With 8 bases removed from V and 4 bases from J, the gap between germline ends came to 6 bases. Germline V gene data show CDR1 as PRHDT and CDR2 as FYEKMQ (reference sequence). The CDR3 bases are TGTGCCAGCCGGCGGGGAAACACCATATATTTT. Its translation is CASRRGNTIYF.

The rearrangement uses TRBV11-2 and TRBJ2-5; a possible D gene is TRBD1 (6 bases). The CDR3 loop spans 16 amino acids. CDR1 is SGHAT, CDR2 FQNNGV, per germline. V lost 0 bases and J lost 2, with 13 bases in between. CDR3 in DNA: TGTGCCAGCAGCTTAGAGCCAGGGGCCGCTCAAGAGACCCAGTACTTC. Its translation is CASSLEPGAAQETQYF.

The chain joins TRBV12-3 or TRBV12-4 to TRBJ1-5; D gene unclear. Trimming pared 5 bases from V and 7 bases from J, leaving 9 bases between. The CDR3 contains 12 residues. This chain's CDR3 is CASSPSGQPQHF. CDR3 in DNA: TGTGCCAGCAGTCCAAGTGGCCAGCCCCAGCATTTT.

This clone has just one count. The gene calls are TRBV6-5 and TRBJ1-2; TRBD1 matches 10 bases. J gave up 6 bases and V 7 bases, and 8 bases lay outside the gene matches. Germline V gene lookup returns CDR1 MNHEY and CDR2 SVGAGI. CDR3 size: 14 residues. CDR3 nucleotides: TGTGCCAGCATGTATGGGACAGGGGCCGATGGCTACACCTTC. Translation: CASMYGTGADGYTF.

The chain has TRBV27 and TRBJ2-1; TRBD2 agrees at 7 bases. The trim removed 6 bases at V and 0 bases at J, leaving 5 bases unmatched. The germline V gene encodes CDR1 MNHEY and CDR2 SMNVEV (reference sequence). The CDR3 has 15 residues. CDR3 sequence (DNA): TGTGCCAGCAGATTAAGCGGGAACTCCTACAATGAGCAGTTCTTC. It translates to CASRLSGNSYNEQFF.

CDR3 coding DNA: TGTGCCAGCAGCGTCGAGCCGGGACTAGCGTTCAATGAGCAGTTCTTC. Protein: CASSVEPGLAFNEQFF. V is TRBV9 and J is TRBJ2-1; 10 bases agree with TRBD2. V dropped 2 bases and J dropped 6; count of bases not matched to a gene: 8. The CDR3 has 16 residues. Germline lookup yields CDR1 SGDLS and CDR2 YYNGEE. Complete variable domain (other parts from reference TRBV9 and TRBJ2-1): DSGVTQTPKHLITATGQRVTLRCSPRSGDLSVYWYQQSLDQGLQFLIQYYNGEERAKGNILERFSAQQFPDLHSELNLSSLELGDSALYFCASSVEPGLAFNEQFFGPGTRLTVL.

The chain recombines TRBV9 with TRBJ2-5; D is ambiguous. V was trimmed by 3 bases and J by 3 bases, leaving 6 bases between them. Germline V CDR1 and CDR2: SGDLS, YYNGEE. The CDR3 runs 12 residues. CDR3 residues: CASSGSEETQYF. The CDR3 DNA reads as TGTGCCAGCAGCGGGAGTGAAGAGACCCAGTACTTC.

The chain uses TRBV27 and TRBJ2-3; 12 nucleotides agree with TRBD2. There are 17 residues in the CDR3. From germline, CDR1 is MNHEY and CDR2 SMNVEV (reference sequence). V was clipped by 2 bases and J by 2 bases; unmatched bases: 5. The CDR3 DNA is TGTGCCAGCAGTTTACGAGGGACTAGCGGGTCCACAGATACGCAGTATTTT. Residues: CASSLRGTSGSTDTQYF.

V usage is TRBV19 and J usage is TRBJ1-1; the D is unclear. The V gene's germline CDR1 is LNHDA and CDR2 SQIVND (reference sequence). The CDR3 has 10 residues. CDR3 in DNA: TGTGCGTCCGGGATACCAGAAGCTTTCTTT. Residues: CASGIPEAFF.

The V and J genes are TRBV23-1 and TRBJ1-1, with D hard to call. TRBV23-1 is classed as an ORF, of uncertain function. The V end was cut by 2 bases, the J end by 8 bases, with 6 bases between. The CDR3 consists of 11 residues. CDR3 bases: TGCGCCAGCAGTCAAAGCCTAGAAGCTTTCTTT. It translates to CASSQSLEAFF.

This rearrangement joins TRBV13 to TRBJ2-1, with D possibly matching TRBD1 (6 bases). CDR1 PRHDT and CDR2 FYEKMQ come from the germline V gene (reference sequence). Trimming removed 5 bases from V and 0 bases from J, with 14 bases in between. The CDR3 covers 16 residues. The CDR3 bases are TGTGCCAGCAGCGCCCAACCCAGGGGCTCCTACAATGAGCAGTTCTTC. Encoded protein: CASSAQPRGSYNEQFF.

The rearrangement uses TRBV5-4 and TRBJ2-5; 8 bases agree with TRBD2. Looked up from germline, CDR1 is SGHNT and CDR2 is YYREEE (reference sequence). V lost 5 bases and J lost 5; bases outside the gene matches: 11. This CDR3 is built from 15 residues. Written as DNA, the CDR3 is TGTGCCAGCAGGTGGGAACTAGCGGCTCTGGAGACCCAGTACTTC. Protein: CASRWELAALETQYF. The complete variable domain, with remaining parts taken from reference TRBV5-4 and TRBJ2-5, reads ETGVTQSPTHLIKTRGQQVTLRCSSQSGHNTVSWYQQALGQGPQFIFQYYREEENGRGNFPPRFSGLQFPNYSSELNVNALELDDSALYLCASRWELAALETQYFGPGTRLLVL.

DNA for the CDR3: TGTGCCAGCAGCTCCCCCGCGGCCCCCTACGAGCAGTACTTC. Translating it yields CASSSPAAPYEQYF. J is TRBJ2-7 and V is TRBV5-4; D call uncertain. Trimming left V 3 bases short and J 2 bases short, with 12 bases between. The CDR3 sequence is 14 residues long. CDR1 SGHNT and CDR2 YYREEE come from the germline V gene (reference sequence).

The V and J genes are TRBV5-1 and TRBJ2-1; 10 bases match TRBD2. The CDR3 extends over 18 amino acids. After removal of 0 bases from V and 3 bases from J, the junction contained 9 bases not matched to a gene. Germline CDR1 reads SGHRS; CDR2 reads YFSETQ. CDR3 nucleotides: TGCGCCAGCAGCTTGGGACTAGCGGGCCCCATAATCTACAATGAGCAGTTCTTC. Translation: CASSLGLAGPIIYNEQFF.

This clone appeared once. The chain joins TRBV4-1 to TRBJ2-1, with 16 bases lining up with TRBD2. The CDR3 is 20 residues long. V shed 6 bases, J shed 7 bases, and the junction held 18 bases outside the gene matches. Germline V gene data show CDR1 as MGHRA and CDR2 as YSYEKL. The CDR3 loop reads CASRRPGTSGRAGGTNEQFF. The CDR3 nucleotides are TGCGCCAGCAGAAGGCCCGGGACTAGCGGGAGGGCCGGGGGTACAAATGAGCAGTTCTTC.

The gene calls are TRBV5-6 and TRBJ2-3; D not certain. CDR3 size: 13 residues. Deletions cut 2 bases from V and 0 bases from J, with 4 bases between. Germline CDR1 is SGHDT and CDR2 is YYEEEE. The CDR3 spells CASSLASTDTQYF. DNA for the CDR3: TGTGCCAGCAGCTTAGCTAGCACAGATACGCAGTATTTT. Looking up the rest from reference TRBV5-6 and TRBJ2-3 gives the full variable domain: DAGVTQSPTHLIKTRGQQVTLRCSPKSGHDTVSWYQQALGQGPQFIFQYYEEEERQRGNFPDRFSGHQFPNYSSELNVNALLLGDSALYLCASSLASTDTQYFGPGTRLTVL.

V is TRBV29-1 and J is TRBJ2-3; D is possibly TRBD1 (5 bases). This CDR3 region has 16 residues. Trimming cost V 4 bases and J 3 bases, with 20 bases left between them. Looked up from germline, CDR1 is SQVTM and CDR2 is ANQGSEA. This chain's CDR3 is CSVVGFEQGRTDTQYF. The CDR3 DNA reads TGCAGCGTTGTAGGTTTTGAGCAGGGTAGGACAGATACGCAGTATTTT.

The chain couples TRBV5-1 to TRBJ2-2; D unresolved. The CDR3 covers 14 residues. Germline loops: CDR1 SGHRS, CDR2 YFSETQ. V lost 6 bases and J lost 4, with 13 bases in between. The CDR3 DNA follows: TGCGCCAGCACCCTGGCCTCCGCCACCGGGGAGCTGTTTTTT. Translation: CASTLASATGELFF. Variable domain in full (rest from reference TRBV5-1 and TRBJ2-2): KAGVTQTPRYLIKTRGQQVTLSCSPISGHRSVSWYQQTPGQGLQFLFEYFSETQRNKGNFPGRFSGRQFSNSRSEMNVSTLELGDSALYLCASTLASATGELFFGEGSRLTVL.